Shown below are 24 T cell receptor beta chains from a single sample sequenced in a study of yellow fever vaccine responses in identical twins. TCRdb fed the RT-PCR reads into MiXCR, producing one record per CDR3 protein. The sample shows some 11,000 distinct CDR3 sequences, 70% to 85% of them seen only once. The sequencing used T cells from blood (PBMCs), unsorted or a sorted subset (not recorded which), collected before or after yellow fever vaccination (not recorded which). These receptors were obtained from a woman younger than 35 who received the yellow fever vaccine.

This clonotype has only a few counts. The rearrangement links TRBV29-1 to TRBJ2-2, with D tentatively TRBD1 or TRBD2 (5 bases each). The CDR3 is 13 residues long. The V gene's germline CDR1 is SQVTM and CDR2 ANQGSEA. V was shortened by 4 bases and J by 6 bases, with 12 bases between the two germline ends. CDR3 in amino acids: CSVAEGIAGELFF. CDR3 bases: TGCAGCGTTGCCGAGGGGATCGCCGGGGAGCTGTTTTTT.

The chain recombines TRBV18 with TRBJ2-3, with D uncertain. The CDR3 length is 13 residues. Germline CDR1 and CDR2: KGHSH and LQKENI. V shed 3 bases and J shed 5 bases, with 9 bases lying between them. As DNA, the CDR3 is TGTGCCAGCTCACCGGAGAATCAAGATACGCAGTATTTT. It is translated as CASSPENQDTQYF.

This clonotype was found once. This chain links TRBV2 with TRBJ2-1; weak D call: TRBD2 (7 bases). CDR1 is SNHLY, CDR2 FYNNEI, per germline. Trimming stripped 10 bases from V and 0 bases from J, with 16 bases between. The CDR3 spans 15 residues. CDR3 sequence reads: CATSRGRSSYNEQFF. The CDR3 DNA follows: TGTGCCACCTCGCGGGGGCGGAGCTCCTACAATGAGCAGTTCTTC.

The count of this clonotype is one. The CDR3 is CASSLFPSGPTDTQYF. DNA of the CDR3: TGTGCCAGCAGTTTATTCCCTAGCGGACCCACAGATACGCAGTATTTT. The chain links TRBV28 to TRBJ2-3, with TRBD2 matching 7 bases. The CDR3 is made up of 16 amino acids. V lost 1 base to trimming and J lost 2 bases; unmatched junction nucleotides: 6. Germline lookup yields CDR1 MDHEN and CDR2 SYDVKM.

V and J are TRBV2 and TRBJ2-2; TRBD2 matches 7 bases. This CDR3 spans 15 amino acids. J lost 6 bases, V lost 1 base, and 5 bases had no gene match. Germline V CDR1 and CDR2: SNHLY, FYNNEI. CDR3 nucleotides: TGTGCCAGCAGTGAAGGGGAACTAGCGCCCGGGGAGCTGTTTTTT. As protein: CASSEGELAPGELFF.

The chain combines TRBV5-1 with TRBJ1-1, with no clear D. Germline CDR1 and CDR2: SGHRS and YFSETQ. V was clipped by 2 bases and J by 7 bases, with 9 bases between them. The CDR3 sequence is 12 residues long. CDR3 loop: CASSLAEGEAFF. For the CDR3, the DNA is TGCGCCAGCAGCTTAGCTGAGGGTGAAGCTTTCTTT.

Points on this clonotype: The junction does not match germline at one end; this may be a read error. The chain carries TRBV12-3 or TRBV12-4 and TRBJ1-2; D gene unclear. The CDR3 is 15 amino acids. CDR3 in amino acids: CASTATDMPGPGFTF. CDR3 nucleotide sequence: TGTGCCAGCACCGCGACTGACATGCCCGGGCCCGGCTTCACCTTC.

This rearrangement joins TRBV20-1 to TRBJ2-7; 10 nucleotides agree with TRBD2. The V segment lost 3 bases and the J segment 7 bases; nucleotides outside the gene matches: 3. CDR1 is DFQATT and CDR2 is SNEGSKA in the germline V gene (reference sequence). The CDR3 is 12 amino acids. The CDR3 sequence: CSASRLAGEQYF. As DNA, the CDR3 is TGCAGTGCTAGCAGACTAGCGGGTGAGCAGTACTTC.

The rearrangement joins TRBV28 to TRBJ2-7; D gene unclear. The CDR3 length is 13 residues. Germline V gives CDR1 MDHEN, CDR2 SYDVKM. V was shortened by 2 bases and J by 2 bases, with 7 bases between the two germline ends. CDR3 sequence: CASSLGNPYEQYF. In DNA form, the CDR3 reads TGTGCCAGCAGTTTAGGCAACCCCTACGAGCAGTACTTC.

This CDR3 reads CASSTIDNLLYF. The CDR3 DNA reads as TGTGCCAGCAGTACCATCGATAACCTGTTGTATTTT. The chain has TRBV7-9 and TRBJ2-3, with D hard to call. The CDR3 extends over 12 amino acids. V was pared by 6 bases and J by 14 bases, with 18 bases between. Germline values: CDR1 SEHNR, CDR2 FQNEAQ (reference sequence).

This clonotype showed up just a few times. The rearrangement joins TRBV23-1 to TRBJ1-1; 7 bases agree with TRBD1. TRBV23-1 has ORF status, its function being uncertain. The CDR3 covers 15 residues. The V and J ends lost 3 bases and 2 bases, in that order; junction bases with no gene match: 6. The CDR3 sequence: CASSHTGTANTEAFF. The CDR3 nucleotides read TGCGCCAGCAGTCATACCGGGACAGCCAACACTGAAGCTTTCTTT.

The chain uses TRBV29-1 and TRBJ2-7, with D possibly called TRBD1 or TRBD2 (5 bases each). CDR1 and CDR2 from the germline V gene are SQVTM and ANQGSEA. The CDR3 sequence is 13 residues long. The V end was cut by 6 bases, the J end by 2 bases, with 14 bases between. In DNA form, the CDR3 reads TGCAGCGTCGAGGAGGACAAACCCTACGAGCAGTACTTC. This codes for CSVEEDKPYEQYF.

The CDR3 bases are TGTGCCAGCAGCGTCGACAGCTACCTCACAGATACGCAGTATTTT. Translated: CASSVDSYLTDTQYF. The chain employs TRBV7-3 and TRBJ2-3, with D possibly being TRBD1 (5 bases). With 5 bases removed from V and 2 bases from J, the gap between germline ends came to 14 bases. Looked up from germline, CDR1 is SGHTA and CDR2 is FQGTGA. The CDR3 spans 15 residues.

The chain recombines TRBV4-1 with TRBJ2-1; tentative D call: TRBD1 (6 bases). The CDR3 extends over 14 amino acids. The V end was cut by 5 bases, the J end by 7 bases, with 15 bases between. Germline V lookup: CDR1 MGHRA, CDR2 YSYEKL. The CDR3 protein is CASSSPTGRNEQFF. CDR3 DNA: TGCGCCAGCAGCTCACCGACAGGACGGAATGAGCAGTTCTTC.

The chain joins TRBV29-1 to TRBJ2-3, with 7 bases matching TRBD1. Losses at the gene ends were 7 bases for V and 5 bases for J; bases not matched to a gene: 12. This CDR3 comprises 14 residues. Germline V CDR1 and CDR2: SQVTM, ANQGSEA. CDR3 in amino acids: CSAGTALLLDTQYF. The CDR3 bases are TGCAGCGCTGGGACAGCCCTTTTACTAGATACGCAGTATTTT.

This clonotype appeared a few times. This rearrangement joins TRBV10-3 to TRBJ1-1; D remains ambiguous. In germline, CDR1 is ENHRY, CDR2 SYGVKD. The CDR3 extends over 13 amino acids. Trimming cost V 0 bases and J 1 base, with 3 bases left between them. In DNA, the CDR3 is TGTGCCATCAGTGAGTCTTGGAACACTGAAGCTTTCTTT. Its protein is CAISESWNTEAFF.

The CDR3 nucleotides are TGTGCCAGCAGTTTACTCGACAGTAATCAGCCCCAGCATTTT. This translates into CASSLLDSNQPQHF. This chain uses TRBV28 with TRBJ1-5; possible D gene TRBD1, 5 bases. Germline CDR1 and CDR2: MDHEN and SYDVKM. There are 14 residues in the CDR3. V was cut by 2 bases and J by 4 bases, with 9 bases left in between.

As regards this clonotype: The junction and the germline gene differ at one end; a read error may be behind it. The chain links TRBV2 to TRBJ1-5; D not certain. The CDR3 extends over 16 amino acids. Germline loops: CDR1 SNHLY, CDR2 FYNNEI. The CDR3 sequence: CASSEESSTLFQPLHF. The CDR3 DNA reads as TGTGCCAGCAGTGAAGAATCCTCAACTTTGTTTCAGCCCCTGCATTTT.

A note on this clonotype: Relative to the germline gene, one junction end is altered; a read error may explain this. As DNA, the CDR3 is TGTGCCAGTAACCGGACAGAATTGGACTTC. Translating it yields CASNRTELDF. The chain employs TRBV19 and TRBJ2-7, with D possibly TRBD1 on 6 matching bases. This CDR3 has 10 amino acids. Germline V gives CDR1 LNHDA, CDR2 SQIVND (reference sequence).

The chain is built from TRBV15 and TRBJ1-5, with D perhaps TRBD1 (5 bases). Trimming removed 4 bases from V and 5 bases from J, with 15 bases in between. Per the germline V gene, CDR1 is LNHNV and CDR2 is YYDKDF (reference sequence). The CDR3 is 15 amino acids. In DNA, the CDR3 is TGTGCCACCAGCATCAGAAGGGGAGACGATCAGCCCCAGCATTTT. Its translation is CATSIRRGDDQPQHF.

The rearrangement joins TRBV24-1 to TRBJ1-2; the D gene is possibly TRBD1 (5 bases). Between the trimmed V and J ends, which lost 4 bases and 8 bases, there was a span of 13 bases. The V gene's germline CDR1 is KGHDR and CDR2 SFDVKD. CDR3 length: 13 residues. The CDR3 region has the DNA TGTGCCACCAGTGACCTGAGGGGCACGGGCTACACCTTC. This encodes CATSDLRGTGYTF.

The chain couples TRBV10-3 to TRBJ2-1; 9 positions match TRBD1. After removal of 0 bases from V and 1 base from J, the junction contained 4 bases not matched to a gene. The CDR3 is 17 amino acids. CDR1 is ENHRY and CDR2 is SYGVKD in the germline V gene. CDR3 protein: CAISESRDRESYNEQFF. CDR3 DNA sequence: TGTGCCATCAGTGAGTCGAGGGACAGGGAGTCCTACAATGAGCAGTTCTTC.

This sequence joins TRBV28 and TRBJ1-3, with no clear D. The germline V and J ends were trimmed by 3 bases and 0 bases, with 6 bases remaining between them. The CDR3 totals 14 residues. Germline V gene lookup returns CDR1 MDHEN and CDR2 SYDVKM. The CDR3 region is CASSFRISGNTIYF. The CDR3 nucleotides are TGTGCCAGCAGTTTCCGGATCTCTGGAAACACCATATATTTT.

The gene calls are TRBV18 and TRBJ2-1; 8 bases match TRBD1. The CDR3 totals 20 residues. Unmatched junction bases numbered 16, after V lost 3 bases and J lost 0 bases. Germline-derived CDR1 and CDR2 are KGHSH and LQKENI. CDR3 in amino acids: CASSPLGQGGGESSYNEQFF. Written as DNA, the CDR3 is TGTGCCAGCTCACCCCTTGGACAGGGTGGAGGAGAAAGCTCCTACAATGAGCAGTTCTTC.